The source of this T cell receptor beta chain is a study of CD8+CD57+ T cells in acquired aplastic anemia. As for the study in general: Sorted CD4+ and CD8+ cells yielded DNA averaging roughly 3.3 ug.

Genomic DNA constituted the template upon which TCR beta VDJ and CDR3 profiling was performed. MiXCR was run by TCRdb on the reads, yielding one entry per CDR3 protein. The sample lists 150,000 or so distinct CDR3 sequences, under 55% occurring once. The patients chosen for sequencing had shown expansion of CD8+CD57+ cells (detected by flow cytometry). Blood came from patients not yet given any therapy. The receptor comes from a human donor with aplastic anemia. The source material was sorted CD4+, CD8+, or CD8+CD57+ T cells (not recorded which) from PBMCs.

This CDR3 reads CASRPQGRGNTGELFF. For the CDR3, the DNA is TGTGCCAGCAGACCCCAAGGACGAGGTAACACCGGGGAGCTGTTTTTT. The chain uses TRBV27 and TRBJ2-2; no clear D gene. CDR1 MNHEY and CDR2 SMNVEV come from the germline V gene (reference sequence). The length of the CDR3 is 16 residues. V was shortened by 6 bases and J by 2 bases, with 16 bases between the two germline ends.